This T cell receptor beta chain came from a study of technical replicates of blood from a handful of donors. The data were produced by immunoSEQ multiplex PCR, yet TCRdb's version contains in-frame clones alone and is incomplete. In the table there are about 88,000 clones, roughly 93% of which are singletons. Trimming stripped 4 bases from V and 0 bases from J, with 5 bases between. This CDR3 contains 12 residues. CDR1 is SGHRS and CDR2 is YFSETQ in the germline V gene. The chain links TRBV5-1 to TRBJ2-7; D unresolved. Material for sequencing was T cells isolated from PBMCs. The TCR comes from a human donor in good health. The CDR3 loop reads CASSRNSYEQYF. CDR3 nucleotides: TGCGCCAGCAGCCGTAACTCCTACGAGCAGTACTTC.